The sequence of this TCR beta chain was determined in a study of cytomegalovirus exposure and HLA in healthy donors. Both 60 Vbeta primers and 13 Jbeta primers went into the PCR. Measured with immunoSEQ multiplex PCR; TCRdb has only the in-frame clones, and not every one. The sample carries more than 95,000 clones, about 13% recorded once. The CDR3 has 14 residues. Per the germline V gene, CDR1 is MDHEN and CDR2 is SYDVKM. V lost 6 bases and J 2 bases, leaving 14 bases between the germline ends. The V and J genes are TRBV28 and TRBJ2-7, with D perhaps TRBD2 (6 bases). The origin of this receptor is a man aged 40-50 years in good health and CMV-seropositive. The sequenced sample was PBMCs. The CDR3 DNA reads TGTGCCAGCAGCCGAATTACGGGGGCCTACGAGCAGTACTTC. Residues: CASSRITGAYEQYF.